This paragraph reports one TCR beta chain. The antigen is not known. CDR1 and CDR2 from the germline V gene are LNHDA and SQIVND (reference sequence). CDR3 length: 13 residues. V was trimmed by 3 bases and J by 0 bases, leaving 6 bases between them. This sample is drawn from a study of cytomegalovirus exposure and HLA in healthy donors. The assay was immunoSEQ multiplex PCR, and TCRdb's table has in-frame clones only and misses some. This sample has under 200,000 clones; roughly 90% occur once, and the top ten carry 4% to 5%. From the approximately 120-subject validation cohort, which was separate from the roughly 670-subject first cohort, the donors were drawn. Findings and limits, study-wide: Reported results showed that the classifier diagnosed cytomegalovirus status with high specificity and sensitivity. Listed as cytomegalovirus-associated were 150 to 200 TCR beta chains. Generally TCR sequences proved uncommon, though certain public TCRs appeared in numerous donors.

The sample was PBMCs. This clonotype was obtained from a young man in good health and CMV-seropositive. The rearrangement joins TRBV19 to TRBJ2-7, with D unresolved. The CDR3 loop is CASSIVLSYEQYF. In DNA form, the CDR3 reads TGTGCCAGTAGTATCGTACTCTCCTACGAGCAGTACTTC.